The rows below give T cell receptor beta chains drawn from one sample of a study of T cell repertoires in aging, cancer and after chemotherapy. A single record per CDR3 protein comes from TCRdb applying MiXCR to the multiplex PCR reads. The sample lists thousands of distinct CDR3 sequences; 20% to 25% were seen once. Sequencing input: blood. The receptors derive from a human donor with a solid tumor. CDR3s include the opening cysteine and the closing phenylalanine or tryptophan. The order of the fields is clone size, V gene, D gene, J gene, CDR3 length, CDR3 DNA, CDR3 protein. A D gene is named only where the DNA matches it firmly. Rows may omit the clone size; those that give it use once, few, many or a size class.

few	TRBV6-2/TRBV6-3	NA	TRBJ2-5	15	TGTGCCAGCAGTTATAGGCCAGCCTTCCAAGAGACCCAGTACTTC	CASSYRPAFQETQYF
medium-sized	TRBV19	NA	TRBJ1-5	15	TGTGCCAGTAGTACAAGCGCACGGAGCAATCAGCCCCAGCATTTT	CASSTSARSNQPQHF
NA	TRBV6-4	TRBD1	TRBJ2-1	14	TGTGCCAGCAGTAAACAGGGGGCAAGGGATGAGCAGTTCTTC	CASSKQGARDEQFF
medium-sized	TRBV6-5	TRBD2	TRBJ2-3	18	TGTGCCAGCAGTTACGGGGTCGGGCCTAGCGGGAACACAGATACGCAGTATTTT	CASSYGVGPSGNTDTQYF
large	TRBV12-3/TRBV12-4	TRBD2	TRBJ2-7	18	TGTGCCAGCAGTTTCGATCCAGGACTAGCGGGCCGCCTTGGCGAGCAGTACTTC	CASSFDPGLAGRLGEQYF
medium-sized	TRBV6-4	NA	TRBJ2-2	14	TGTGCCAGCAAGGCGGCAGGGGAAAGCGGGGAGCTGTTTTTT	CASKAAGESGELFF
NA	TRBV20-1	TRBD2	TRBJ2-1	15	TGCAGTGCTAGAGATTCGGGTAGCGGGTACAATGAGCAGTTCTTC	CSARDSGSGYNEQFF
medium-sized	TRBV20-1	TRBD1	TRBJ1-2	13	TGCAGTGCTAGGGACAGGGCTAACTATGGCTACACCTTC	CSARDRANYGYTF
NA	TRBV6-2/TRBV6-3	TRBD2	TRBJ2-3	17	TGTGCCAGCAGTCGGGGGGATGCTAGCAGATACACAGATACGCAGTATTTT	CASSRGDASRYTDTQYF
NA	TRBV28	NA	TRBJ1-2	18	TGTGCCAGCAGTTTACTCGGGGCGAGCGACTTCAGAAGATATGGCTACACCTTC	CASSLLGASDFRRYGYTF
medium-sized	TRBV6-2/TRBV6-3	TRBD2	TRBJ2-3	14	TGTGCCAGCAGTACTAGCGGGGCCACAGATACGCAGTATTTT	CASSTSGATDTQYF
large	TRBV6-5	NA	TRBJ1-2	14	TGTGCCAGCAGCGGGGGTACCCGGAACTATGGCTACACCTTC	CASSGGTRNYGYTF
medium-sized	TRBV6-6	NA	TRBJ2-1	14	TGTGCCAGCAGTTACTCGCGGGTGTACAATGAGCAGTTCTTC	CASSYSRVYNEQFF
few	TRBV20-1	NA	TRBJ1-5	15	TGCAGTGCTTCCGGGGGGGTCAGGCGCAATCAGCCCCAGCATTTT	CSASGGVRRNQPQHF
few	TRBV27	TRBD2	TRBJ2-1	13	TGTGCCAGCAGCCTGAGACTAGCTCGGGAGCAGTTCTTC	CASSLRLAREQFF
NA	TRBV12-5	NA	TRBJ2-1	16	TGTGCTAGTGGTCCCGGGACGACGAGCTCCTACAATGAGCAGTTCTTC	CASGPGTTSSYNEQFF
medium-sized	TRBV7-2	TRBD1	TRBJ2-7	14	TGTGCCAGCAGTCTGGACAGGGGGCCGTACGAGCAGTACTTC	CASSLDRGPYEQYF
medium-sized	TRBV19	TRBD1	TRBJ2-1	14	TGTGCCAGTAGCCTGGACAGGGTTGACAATGAGCAGTTCTTC	CASSLDRVDNEQFF
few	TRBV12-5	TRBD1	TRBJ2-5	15	TGTGCTAGTGGCCCAGGACAGGGGAGACAAGAGACCCAGTACTTC	CASGPGQGRQETQYF
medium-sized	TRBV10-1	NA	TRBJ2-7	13	TGCGCCAGCAGTGAAACGCTGACCTACGAGCAGTACTTC	CASSETLTYEQYF
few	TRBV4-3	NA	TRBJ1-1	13	TGCGCCAGCAGCCAGACAAGTAACACTGAAGCTTTCTTT	CASSQTSNTEAFF
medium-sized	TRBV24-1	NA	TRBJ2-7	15	TGTGCCACCAGTGACCCTAGAGGACCTCTGGGGGAGCAGTACTTC	CATSDPRGPLGEQYF
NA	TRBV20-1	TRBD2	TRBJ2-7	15	TGCAGTGCATCGTTACGCGGGACTAGCAAGGGCGAGCAGTACTTC	CSASLRGTSKGEQYF
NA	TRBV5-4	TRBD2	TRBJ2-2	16	TGTGCCAGCAGCTCCGGACTAGCGGGGAGGGCCGGGGAGCTGTTTTTT	CASSSGLAGRAGELFF
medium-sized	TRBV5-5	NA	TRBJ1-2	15	TGTGCCAGCAGCTTGGCCGGGGGGGGCGCGTATGGCTACACCTTC	CASSLAGGGAYGYTF
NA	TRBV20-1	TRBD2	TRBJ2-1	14	TGCAGTGCTGTAGCGGGAGGCGATGTCAATGAGCAGTTCTTC	CSAVAGGDVNEQFF
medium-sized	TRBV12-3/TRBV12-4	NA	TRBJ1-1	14	TGTGCCAGCAGTTTACGGGCCGGGAACACTGAAGCTTTCTTT	CASSLRAGNTEAFF
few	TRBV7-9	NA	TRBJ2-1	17	TGTGCCAGCAGCCCCACAAGAGCGGTTAGCTCCTACAATGAGCAGTTCTTC	CASSPTRAVSSYNEQFF
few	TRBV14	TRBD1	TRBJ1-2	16	TGTGCCAGCAGCCAAGATGTGGGACAGTCGTACTATGGCTACACCTTC	CASSQDVGQSYYGYTF
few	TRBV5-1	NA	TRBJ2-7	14	TGCGCCAGCAGCCCCCGGACGGACAGCTACGAGCAGTACTTC	CASSPRTDSYEQYF
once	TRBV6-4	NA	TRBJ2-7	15	TGTGCCAGCAGTTATGGTGGCCGGGACTCCTACGAGCAGTACTTC	CASSYGGRDSYEQYF
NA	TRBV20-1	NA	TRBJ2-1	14	TGCAGTGCTCGTAACTCCCCCAAATACAATGAGCAGTTCTTC	CSARNSPKYNEQFF
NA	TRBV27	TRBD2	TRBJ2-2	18	TGTGCCAGCAGTTTAAATAGGGCTAGCGGGGGTAACACCGGGGAGCTGTTTTTT	CASSLNRASGGNTGELFF
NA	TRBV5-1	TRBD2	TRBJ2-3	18	TGCGCCAGCAGCTTGTTAACTAGCGGTCAAACTGCCACAGATACGCAGTATTTT	CASSLLTSGQTATDTQYF
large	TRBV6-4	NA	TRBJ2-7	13	TGTGCCAGCAGTGACGAGGACTCCCACGAGCAGTACTTC	CASSDEDSHEQYF
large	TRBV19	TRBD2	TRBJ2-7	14	TGTGCCAGTAGTATGGTAAGGACTAGCGACGAGCAGTACTTC	CASSMVRTSDEQYF
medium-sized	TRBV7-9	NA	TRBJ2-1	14	TGTGCCAGCAGCTTAGCAGAATCCTACAATGAGCAGTTCTTC	CASSLAESYNEQFF
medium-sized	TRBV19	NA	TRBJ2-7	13	TGTGCCACCCTCAAACCAGGGTCCTACGAGCAGTACTTC	CATLKPGSYEQYF
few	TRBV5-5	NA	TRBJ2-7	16	TGTGCCAGCAGCCCCTCGCTAGGGGGGTCCTCCTACGAGCAGTACTTC	CASSPSLGGSSYEQYF
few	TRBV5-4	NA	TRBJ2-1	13	TGTGCCAGCAGCCTGGTGAGGTGGGGGGAGCAGTTCTTC	CASSLVRWGEQFF
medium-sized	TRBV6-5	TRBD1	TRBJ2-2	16	TGTGCCAGCAGACCTACCTTTGGACAGGGAGAATGGGAGCTGTTTTTT	CASRPTFGQGEWELFF
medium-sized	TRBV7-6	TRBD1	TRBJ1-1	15	TGTGCCAGCAGCTCCCTTGACAGGGCGAACACTGAAGCTTTCTTT	CASSSLDRANTEAFF
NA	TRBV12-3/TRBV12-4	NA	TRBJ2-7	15	TGTGCTAGTGGTTTGGTTGGGGGAACGACCTACGAGCAGTACTTC	CASGLVGGTTYEQYF
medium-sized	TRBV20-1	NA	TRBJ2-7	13	TGCAGTGCTAGAGGACAGGTTGACTACGAGCAGTACTTC	CSARGQVDYEQYF
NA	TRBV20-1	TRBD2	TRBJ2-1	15	TGCAGTGCTAGAGATTCGGCTAGCGGGTACAATGAGCAGTTCTTC	CSARDSASGYNEQFF
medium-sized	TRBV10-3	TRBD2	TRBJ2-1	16	TGTGCCATCAGTGAGTCAGCGGGAGGGATTTCGAATGAGCAGTTCTTC	CAISESAGGISNEQFF
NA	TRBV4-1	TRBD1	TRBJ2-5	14	TGCGCCAGCAGACTAACAGGGGCTCTGGAGACCCAGTACTTC	CASRLTGALETQYF
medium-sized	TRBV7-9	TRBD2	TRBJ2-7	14	TGTGCCAGCAGCACGGGACTAGCGGGAGCCGAGCAGTACTTC	CASSTGLAGAEQYF